The 25 T cell receptor beta chains given below trace back to one sample, sequenced in a study of shared clonotypes between healthy human individuals. TCRdb's table, derived via immunoSEQ multiplex PCR, lists solely in-frame clones and lacks some. Found here are over 1.5 million clones, nearly 99% of them singletons; the top ten hold roughly 0.42%. The specimen was naive CD4+ T cells sorted from blood. The subset is: CD45RA+ positively selected. These receptors originate from a man aged 30-40 years in good health.

Concerning this clone: At one of its ends the junction is not consistent with the germline gene, which may arise from a read error. The V gene is TRBV6-5, the J gene TRBJ1-1; 7 positions agree with TRBD1. Germline V gives CDR1 MNHEY, CDR2 SVGAGI. The CDR3 contains 14 residues. This CDR3 is CASSLDRVKTEAFF. Here the CDR3 DNA reads TGTGCCAGCAGTCTTGACAGGGTAAAGACTGAGGCTTTCTTT.

V and J are TRBV7-3 and TRBJ1-1; the D is unclear. Trimming took 5 bases from V and 2 from J, leaving 15 bases between them. From germline, CDR1 is SGHTA and CDR2 FQGTGA. The CDR3 extends over 15 amino acids. In nucleotides, the CDR3 is TGTGCCAGCAGCCTCACGGGGTTAGAAAACACTGAAGCTTTCTTT. The encoded protein is CASSLTGLENTEAFF.

This clone was counted a single time. The chain links TRBV25-1 to TRBJ2-7; TRBD2 matches at 9 bases. The CDR3 totals 15 residues. Looked up from germline, CDR1 is MGHDK and CDR2 is SYGVNS. V dropped 10 bases and J dropped 2; count of bases not matched to a gene: 12. The CDR3 sequence: CATFGVQRGAYEQYF. DNA of the CDR3: TGTGCCACCTTTGGTGTGCAGCGGGGGGCCTACGAGCAGTACTTC.

The gene calls are TRBV25-1 and TRBJ1-1; the D gene is possibly TRBD1 (5 bases). The CDR3 runs to 13 residues. Trimming took off 5 bases at V and 4 bases at J, with 11 bases between the two ends. CDR1 and CDR2 (germline): MGHDK, SYGVNS. The CDR3 DNA sequence: TGTGCCAGCAGTAGGCTCGGGACCACTGAAGCTTTCTTT. As protein: CASSRLGTTEAFF. The whole variable domain, filled in from reference TRBV25-1 and TRBJ1-1, reads EADIYQTPRYLVIGTGKKITLECSQTMGHDKMYWYQQDPGMELHLIHYSYGVNSTEKGDLSSESTVSRIRTEHFPLTLESARPSHTSQYLCASSRLGTTEAFFGQGTRLTVV.

V and J are TRBV5-1 and TRBJ2-7; no clear D. The CDR3 has 15 residues. Germline loops: CDR1 SGHRS, CDR2 YFSETQ. V lost 0 bases to trimming and J lost 2 bases, with 12 bases between them. The CDR3 sequence is CASSLVPINPYEQYF. CDR3 DNA sequence: TGCGCCAGCAGCTTGGTTCCAATCAATCCCTACGAGCAGTACTTC. Complete variable domain (other parts from reference TRBV5-1 and TRBJ2-7): KAGVTQTPRYLIKTRGQQVTLSCSPISGHRSVSWYQQTPGQGLQFLFEYFSETQRNKGNFPGRFSGRQFSNSRSEMNVSTLELGDSALYLCASSLVPINPYEQYFGPGTRLTVT.

This sequence joins TRBV13 and TRBJ2-1; tentatively, D is TRBD1 (6 bases). V was clipped by 5 bases and J by 8 bases, with 16 bases between them. Germline CDR1 reads PRHDT; CDR2 reads FYEKMQ (reference sequence). The CDR3 consists of 14 residues. DNA for the CDR3: TGTGCCAGCAGCCTTTGGACAGTTTGGTATGAGCAGTTCTTC. Its translation: CASSLWTVWYEQFF.

The chain links TRBV5-4 to TRBJ2-5, with D maybe TRBD2 (6 bases). This CDR3 has 13 residues. With 4 bases removed from V and 0 bases from J, the gap between germline ends came to 7 bases. CDR1 is SGHNT, CDR2 YYREEE, per germline (reference sequence). The CDR3 is CASSQRDQETQYF. The DNA for the CDR3 is TGTGCCAGCAGCCAGCGGGACCAAGAGACCCAGTACTTC.

This clone came up once. The chain carries TRBV2 and TRBJ2-7, with 9 bases fitting TRBD1. This CDR3 is built from 16 residues. V lost 7 bases, J lost 6 bases, and 16 bases stayed unmatched. CDR1 SNHLY and CDR2 FYNNEI come from the germline V gene. Here the CDR3 reads CASKNEGWGQGAEQYF. The CDR3 DNA reads TGTGCCAGCAAGAACGAGGGGTGGGGACAGGGAGCCGAGCAGTACTTC.

This chain uses TRBV5-6 with TRBJ1-1; D is uncertain. CDR1 is SGHDT, CDR2 YYEEEE, per germline. CDR3 length: 13 amino acids. Deletions cut 1 base from V and 2 bases from J, with 6 bases between. In nucleotides, the CDR3 is TGTGCCAGCAGCTTGTTGCCCAACACTGAAGCTTTCTTT. It translates to CASSLLPNTEAFF.

The chain carries TRBV7-9 and TRBJ1-1; D is unclear. CDR3 length: 15 residues. The germline CDR1 and CDR2 sequences are SEHNR and FQNEAQ (reference sequence). The ends were cut back, 5 bases at V and 4 bases at J, with 17 bases in the middle. CDR3 nucleotides: TGTGCCAGCAGCCCGCGCTGGGCGGTCGGCACTGAAGCTTTCTTT. The encoded protein is CASSPRWAVGTEAFF.

The J gene is TRBJ1-5, the V gene TRBV28; no clear D. The germline CDR1 and CDR2 sequences are MDHEN and SYDVKM. V lost 3 bases and J lost 3, with 15 bases in between. This CDR3 spans 16 amino acids. The CDR3 sequence: CASSLKGSLFNQPQHF. CDR3 coding DNA: TGTGCCAGCAGTTTGAAAGGCAGCCTATTCAATCAGCCCCAGCATTTT.

This chain connects TRBV9 to TRBJ2-3; 11 bases align to TRBD2. V dropped 0 bases and J dropped 5; count of bases not matched to a gene: 17. This CDR3 region has 20 residues. CDR1 and CDR2 from the germline V gene are SGDLS and YYNGEE. The CDR3 DNA reads as TGTGCCAGCAGCGTAGCTACGGGGATTGGACTAGCGGGCGTTCAAGATACGCAGTATTTT. Its protein is CASSVATGIGLAGVQDTQYF.

The CDR3 region is CASSLLGGSYEQYF. Here the CDR3 DNA reads TGTGCCAGCTCACTGTTAGGGGGCTCCTACGAGCAGTACTTC. J is TRBJ2-7 and V is TRBV18, with D possibly TRBD1 on 6 matching bases. Germline values: CDR1 KGHSH, CDR2 LQKENI. Deletions cut 4 bases from V and 0 bases from J, with 10 bases between. This CDR3 contains 14 residues.

This clone has a single count. The chain has TRBV11-2 and TRBJ2-2; D may be TRBD1 (6 bases). Trimming left V 1 base short and J 6 bases short, with 12 bases between. In germline, CDR1 is SGHAT, CDR2 FQNNGV. This CDR3 is built from 15 residues. This CDR3 is CASSLGPQGSGELFF. In DNA, the CDR3 is TGTGCCAGCAGCTTAGGACCACAGGGTTCCGGGGAGCTGTTTTTT.

As regards this clone: Within the sample, other DNA sequences also encode this same CDR3. The CDR3 sequence: CASSGQDQETQYF. CDR3 nucleotide sequence: TGTGCCAGCTCAGGACAAGACCAAGAGACCCAGTACTTC. The J gene is TRBJ2-5, the V gene TRBV2; D is perhaps TRBD1 (5 bases). Trimming shortened V by 8 bases and J by 0 bases, and 10 bases separated the two germline ends. This CDR3 region has 13 residues. Germline V lookup: CDR1 SNHLY, CDR2 FYNNEI.

The chain couples TRBV14 to TRBJ2-3; D is undetermined. This CDR3 is built from 13 residues. Germline lookup yields CDR1 SGHDN and CDR2 FVKESK. Trimming cost V 0 bases and J 3 bases, with 4 bases left between them. CDR3 amino acids: CASSQELTDTQYF. The CDR3 DNA is TGTGCCAGCAGCCAAGAGCTAACAGATACGCAGTATTTT.

V and J are TRBV18 and TRBJ1-2, with a tentative D call TRBD1 (6 bases). The CDR3 is 13 residues long. Germline V gene sequence: CDR1 KGHSH, CDR2 LQKENI. V was pared by 5 bases and J by 4 bases, with 11 bases between. CDR3 loop: CASSSGQRYGYTF. As DNA, the CDR3 is TGTGCCAGCTCATCCGGACAGCGCTATGGCTACACCTTC.

The chain combines TRBV28 with TRBJ2-5; D may correspond to TRBD1 or TRBD2 (5 bases each). V lost 3 bases and J 3 bases, leaving 5 bases between the germline ends. This CDR3 comprises 12 residues. Looked up from germline, CDR1 is MDHEN and CDR2 is SYDVKM. This CDR3 is CASSLGEETQYF. Written as DNA, the CDR3 is TGTGCCAGCAGTTTGGGGGAAGAGACCCAGTACTTC.

The gene calls are TRBV5-8 and TRBJ2-2; D is unresolved. There are 12 residues in the CDR3. V gave up 0 bases and J gave up 6 bases, with 3 bases separating them. The germline CDR1 and CDR2 sequences are SGHTS and YDEGEE. As DNA, the CDR3 is TGTGCCAGCAGCTTGGGGCCCGGGGAGCTGTTTTTT. Amino acid sequence: CASSLGPGELFF.

This chain joins TRBV19 and TRBJ1-2; weak D call: TRBD1 (6 bases). Trimming left V 1 base short and J 8 bases short, with 11 bases between. This CDR3 contains 13 residues. Germline assignment: CDR1 LNHDA and CDR2 SQIVND (reference sequence). CDR3 sequence reads: CASSIGGGWGYTF. The CDR3 DNA follows: TGTGCCAGTAGTATAGGAGGGGGATGGGGCTACACCTTC.

J is TRBJ2-1 and V is TRBV6-4; TRBD2 is a possible D gene (6 bases). With 4 bases removed from V and 0 bases from J, the gap between germline ends came to 13 bases. The CDR3 is made up of 16 amino acids. Germline-derived CDR1 and CDR2 are MRHNA and SNTAGT. In nucleotides, the CDR3 is TGTGCCAGCAGTGTCATAGCGGATCCCTCCTACAATGAGCAGTTCTTC. Encoded protein: CASSVIADPSYNEQFF.

Points on this clone: Germline and junction disagree at one end, which may indicate a read error. CDR3 region: CASSENAGELFF. The DNA for the CDR3 is TGCGCCAGCAGTGAGAACGCCGGGGAGCTGTTTTTT. V and J are TRBV10-1 and TRBJ2-2, with no clear D. The CDR3 runs 12 residues. In germline, CDR1 is WNHNN, CDR2 SYGVQD (reference sequence).

The chain links TRBV18 to TRBJ1-5; no firm D call. The CDR3 is made up of 14 amino acids. CDR1 KGHSH and CDR2 LQKENI come from the germline V gene. V dropped 8 bases and J dropped 0 bases, with 11 bases sitting between them. The CDR3 loop reads CASANANSNQPQHF. In nucleotides, the CDR3 is TGTGCCAGCGCCAATGCAAATAGCAATCAGCCCCAGCATTTT.

V and J are TRBV10-1 and TRBJ2-1; 7 nucleotides align to TRBD2. The V gene's germline CDR1 is WNHNN and CDR2 SYGVQD (reference sequence). This CDR3 is built from 16 residues. J gave up 5 bases and V 3 bases, and 10 bases lay outside the gene matches. The CDR3 sequence: CASSDLSGTKDNEQFF. The CDR3 nucleotides are TGCGCCAGCAGTGATCTCTCCGGGACTAAAGACAATGAGCAGTTCTTC.

Here the CDR3 reads CASSYDSEGEQYF. The CDR3 DNA sequence: TGCGCCAGCAGCTACGACAGTGAGGGCGAGCAGTACTTC. The V and J genes are TRBV4-3 and TRBJ2-7; D is possibly TRBD1 or TRBD2 (5 bases each). This CDR3 comprises 13 residues. V was cut by 5 bases and J by 6 bases, with 14 bases left in between. Germline CDR1 is LGHNA and CDR2 is YSLEER.